A single sample is the source of the 14 T cell receptor beta chains below, sequenced in a study of neurological immune-mediated disorders. One entry per CDR3 protein, called by TCRdb with MiXCR from the 5' RACE reads. The sample contains 25,000 to 35,000 distinct CDR3 sequences, 1.5% of which appear only once. The sequencing sample was made of PBMCs. All receptors come from a woman aged 25 to 45 with multiple sclerosis.

This clonotype was observed many times. The V call is TRBV5-8, the J call TRBJ1-2; D is ambiguous. With 2 bases removed from V and 2 bases from J, the gap between germline ends came to 10 bases. This CDR3 has 14 amino acids. Germline assignment: CDR1 SGHTS and CDR2 YDEGEE. CDR3 sequence reads: CASSFTQANYGYTF. The CDR3 nucleotides read TGTGCCAGCAGCTTCACGCAGGCCAACTATGGCTACACCTTC.

This clonotype was counted ten times or more. This chain's CDR3 is CASSLGSSGGLNTGELFF. In DNA, the CDR3 is TGTGCCAGCAGCTTAGGTTCCAGCGGGGGGCTGAACACCGGGGAGCTGTTTTTT. V usage is TRBV11-3 and J usage is TRBJ2-2; 9 bases fit TRBD2. The germline CDR1 and CDR2 sequences are SGHNT and YENEEA. V was pared by 1 base and J by 1 base, with 7 bases of the junction left unmatched. The CDR3 spans 18 residues. Looking up the rest from reference TRBV11-3 and TRBJ2-2 gives the full variable domain: EAGVVQSPRYKIIEKKQPVAFWCNPISGHNTLYWYLQNLGQGPELLIRYENEEAVDDSQLPKDRFSAERLKGVDSTLKIQPAELGDSAVYLCASSLGSSGGLNTGELFFGEGSRLTVL.

This clonotype was observed at least ten times. V usage is TRBV3-1 and J usage is TRBJ1-1; D unresolved. V was cut by 0 bases and J by 0 bases, with 5 bases left in between. There are 14 residues in the CDR3. CDR1 and CDR2 (germline): LGHDT, YNNKEL (reference sequence). The chain's CDR3 is CASSQDLVNTEAFF. DNA of the CDR3: TGTGCCAGCAGCCAAGATCTAGTGAACACTGAAGCTTTCTTT.

At least ten counts were recorded for this clonotype. The V call is TRBV20-1, the J call TRBJ1-1, with 10 positions matching TRBD1. Unmatched junction bases numbered 3, after V lost 1 base and J lost 4 bases. The CDR3 totals 14 residues. From germline, CDR1 is DFQATT and CDR2 SNEGSKA (reference sequence). CDR3 in amino acids: CSARAGTGVTEAFF. The CDR3 region has the DNA TGCAGTGCTAGAGCCGGGACAGGGGTCACTGAAGCTTTCTTT.

This clonotype occurred a few times. The rearrangement joins TRBV24-1 to TRBJ2-1; 11 nucleotides match TRBD2. Germline trimming cut 5 bases from V and 5 bases from J; bases unmatched to any gene: 16. The germline V gene has CDR1 KGHDR and CDR2 SFDVKD. The CDR3 is made up of 19 amino acids. The CDR3 DNA reads TGTGCCACCAGTGCCCCCAGGGGCTTTCAGGGACTAGCGGACAATGAGCAGTTCTTC. Residues: CATSAPRGFQGLADNEQFF.

This clonotype was observed at least ten times. The chain uses TRBV10-3 and TRBJ1-2; D unclear. This CDR3 is 12 amino acids long. The V gene's germline CDR1 is ENHRY and CDR2 SYGVKD. The V gene lost 2 bases and the J gene lost 5 bases, with 6 bases spanning the gap. DNA of the CDR3: TGTGCCATCAGTGAGGCAGCGTATGGCTACACCTTC. Amino acids: CAISEAAYGYTF.

The sample holds many counts of this clonotype. V is TRBV7-2 and J is TRBJ2-3; 8 bases map to TRBD2. The germline V gene encodes CDR1 SGHTA and CDR2 FQGNSA. The CDR3 consists of 17 residues. The junction had 8 bases not matched to a gene; V was cut back by 1 base and J by 2 bases. CDR3 sequence (DNA): TGTGCCAGCAGCTTAGGGGGCGGGGGGCCTTCCACAGATACGCAGTATTTT. Translated, it gives CASSLGGGGPSTDTQYF.

This clonotype has ten or more counts. The chain links TRBV9 to TRBJ2-7, with TRBD1 identical over 9 bases. CDR1 and CDR2 from the germline V gene are SGDLS and YYNGEE. This CDR3 is 15 amino acids long. Trimming at V came to 3 bases and at J to 6 bases, leaving 10 bases not matched to a gene. CDR3 region: CASSALGQGYGEQYF. The CDR3, as DNA: TGTGCCAGCAGCGCACTAGGACAGGGGTACGGCGAGCAGTACTTC.

There are many counts of this clonotype. V and J are TRBV20-1 and TRBJ2-3, with 8 nucleotides matching TRBD2. V gave up 6 bases and J gave up 6 bases; unmatched junction bases: 11. The CDR3 is 14 amino acids. Germline lookup yields CDR1 DFQATT and CDR2 SNEGSKA (reference sequence). Here the CDR3 reads CSARTSSEYDTQYF. The CDR3 DNA reads as TGCAGTGCGCGGACTAGCTCTGAATATGATACGCAGTATTTT.

This clonotype has at least ten counts. The chain carries TRBV5-1 and TRBJ2-1; D is undetermined. This CDR3 region has 13 residues. Trimming removed 5 bases at V and 4 bases at J, with 10 bases between. Germline V lookup: CDR1 SGHRS, CDR2 YFSETQ. For the CDR3, the DNA is TGCGCCAGCAGAACGGTATATTACAATGAGCAGTTCTTC. It yields the protein CASRTVYYNEQFF.

This clonotype showed up many times. The chain uses TRBV5-1 and TRBJ2-1; D possibly corresponds to TRBD2 (5 bases). With 0 bases removed from V and 8 bases from J, the gap between germline ends came to 12 bases. Germline-derived CDR1 and CDR2 are SGHRS and YFSETQ. This CDR3 region has 14 residues. The chain's CDR3 is CASSLAGEVHEQFF. The CDR3 DNA is TGCGCCAGCAGCTTGGCCGGGGAAGTACATGAGCAGTTCTTC.

This clonotype was counted many times. V is TRBV3-1 and J is TRBJ1-2; D is ambiguous. The CDR3 sequence is 12 residues long. Germline CDR1 is LGHDT and CDR2 is YNNKEL (reference sequence). V lost 0 bases and J 8 bases, leaving 7 bases between the germline ends. CDR3 in amino acids: CASSQDEGGYTF. In nucleotides, the CDR3 is TGTGCCAGCAGCCAAGATGAAGGAGGCTACACCTTC.

This clonotype was counted at least ten times. This chain links TRBV5-1 with TRBJ2-7; D unresolved. V shed 0 bases and J shed 2 bases, with 12 bases lying between them. Germline V gene data show CDR1 as SGHRS and CDR2 as YFSETQ. CDR3 length equals 15 residues. CDR3 coding DNA: TGCGCCAGCAGCTTGGAAGAGAAGGCCACCTACGAGCAGTACTTC. Translation: CASSLEEKATYEQYF.

In this sample, this clonotype turned up many times. The genes are TRBV7-2 and TRBJ2-5, with unresolved D. Deletions cut 5 bases from V and 5 bases from J, with 12 bases between. CDR1 and CDR2 from the germline V gene are SGHTA and FQGNSA. This CDR3 has 13 amino acids. The CDR3 region has the DNA TGTGCCAGCAGCCCCGAGACCTTTGAGACCCAGTACTTC. Protein product: CASSPETFETQYF.